This TCR beta chain was profiled in a study of blood T cell repertoires in COVID-19 (dated by TCRdb to the early 2020s). Looking at the study overall: Samples from collaborators originated in the United States, Italy and Spain and spanned both the acute and convalescent phases of COVID-19. The prospective study material was composed of cDNA or gDNA derived from T cells, B-cell-depleted T cells, or PBMCs. Subjects who had been exposed to COVID-19, were actively infected with it, or had recovered from it provided the deeply sampled blood TCRbeta repertoires that made up the dataset. A freely available public database, intended as a resource for researchers studying the immune response to SARS-CoV-2, is where the repertoires were released. Samples were obtained from the ongoing ImmuneRACE study (first 160 participants) and from 950 to 1,500 subjects provided by 6 global collaborators. The sample metadata nearly always contained a de-identified subject ID, COVID-19 status, age in years and sex. HLA class I and class II types, where available, came from metadata supplied by the sample provider rather than from assay-based typing. Paper-wide results and their limitations: How much clinical and demographic metadata was included differed by source and by participant, and the metadata was provided uncurated.

TCRbeta CDR3 regions were amplified from genomic DNA by means of the immunoSEQ Assay, a bias-controlled multiplex PCR. Per the authors' processing: The number of nucleated cells in each sample was estimated from the amplification of reference gene primers within the assay. To quantify the absolute abundance of each unique TCRbeta CDR3 rearrangement, sequence reads were collapsed and filtered. Productive Simpson clonality was computed per sample as the square root of Simpson's diversity index over productive rearrangements. TCRdb mirrors the immuneACCESS table, restricted to in-frame sequences. Some clones are absent from its copies; in checked studies, under half trace to an unresolved V gene, and the reason for the others is unknown. V and J calls and clone size are as listed in that table; D and trimming were resolved from the DNA. Counted in this sample were 150,000 to 200,000 clones; about 83% of them appeared once. Roughly an eighth of the sample goes to the ten largest clones.

At one collaborating source in Seattle, patients were enrolled during active infection and were followed longitudinally through the course of disease. Whole blood was collected in K2EDTA tubes by collaborating institutions according to the institutions' own protocols. For TCRbeta analysis, collaborators shipped samples in one of three forms: frozen whole blood, isolated PBMCs, or DNA extracted from either of those sample types. A remark on this clone: What antigen it recognizes has not been identified. No base qualities exist here, and no much larger clone lies one base off it.

Based on the germline V gene, the CDR1 and CDR2 sequences are SNHLY and FYNNEI. Spanning cysteine to phenylalanine, the CDR3 consists of 15 amino acids. The CDR3 DNA has 45 bases and is translated from base 1. Trimming takes 6 bases off V and 1 base off J; junction bases not matched to a gene: 5. This receptor was identified in a woman aged 65 to 85 with COVID-19, enrolled during active disease. Material: peripheral blood. Recombination joined TRBV2 with TRBJ2-7; 11 middle bases align to TRBD2. The DNA sequence reads TGTGCCAGCAGGGCGACTAGCGGGGCTTCCTACGAGCAGTACTTC. Translation gives CASRATSGASYEQYF.